This is a list of T cell receptor beta chains from one sample in a study of cytomegalovirus exposure and HLA in healthy donors. Clones were sequenced by immunoSEQ multiplex PCR, and TCRdb holds only the in-frame ones, with some missing. The sample contains 90,000 to 110,000 clones, just under 70% of which appear only once. The sequenced sample consisted of PBMCs. These TCRs come from a woman between 65 and 79 years old in good health and CMV-seropositive. Each CDR3 is given without its conserved first and last residue.

>TRBV7-9|TRBJ2-3
ASSWTSGATDTQY
>TRBV4-3|TRBJ1-2
ASSQAGTSYGYT
>TRBV19|TRBJ1-1
ASSRSQGMNTEAF
>TRBV6-6|TRBJ1-6
ATSTESSYNSPLH
>TRBV19|TRBJ2-2
ASSMLTGDFTGELF
>TRBV5-1|TRBJ2-3
ASSLTRGGTDTQY
>TRBV7-2|TRBJ2-7
ASSPTGAGAYEQY
>TRBV5-1|TRBJ1-3
ASSLATGSGNTIY
>TRBV11-2|TRBJ2-3
ASSLGGSGGRTDTQY
>TRBV29-1|TRBJ2-1
SVEGVKRTRNEQF
>TRBV6-5|TRBJ2-1
ASQAWGDNEQF
>TRBV7-2|TRBJ2-1
ASTPSGGGTIEQF
>TRBV7-2|TRBJ2-7
ASSLARLAGGYEQY
>TRBV18|TRBJ2-2
ASSHGQGSTGELF
>TRBV6-6|TRBJ1-3
ASSQDRFSGNTIY
>TRBV2|TRBJ1-4
ASRAGTTNEKLF